This T cell receptor beta chain derives from a study of cytomegalovirus exposure and HLA in healthy donors (dated by TCRdb to about 2017). With regard to the full study: According to a later analysis, the 110 or so validation repertoires were produced on the same platform as the approximately 600 repertoires of the first cohort. The study aimed to test whether signatures of past pathogen exposure could be identified by cataloging public T cell receptors. In addition to the first cohort of 666 subjects, a separate validation cohort of around 110 different subjects was used. To predict cytomegalovirus infection status, the study brought together high-throughput TCR immunosequencing, statistical association of individual TCRs with disease status, and machine learning.

The donors were included in the validation cohort of some 120 subjects, a group kept apart from the roughly 670-subject first cohort. Trimming removed 5 bases from V and 4 bases from J; the gene matches leave 7 bases unexplained. The CDR3 has 15 amino acids, counting the end cysteine and phenylalanine. Only the CDR3 DNA is retained, 45 bases long and in frame from the first base. CDR1 and CDR2 were assigned from the germline V gene as MGHDK and SYGVNS. Notes on this clone: What antigen it recognizes has not been identified. No much larger clone exists at a distance of one base, and base qualities are not known.

Libraries were built with the immunoSEQ multiplex PCR assay. The source study handled its data this way. A statistical classification framework was built for diagnosing cytomegalovirus status from the catalog of TCR beta chain sequences. As stored in TCRdb, this immuneACCESS dataset retains in-frame rearrangements with V and J assigned. A fraction of the clones does not appear; measured against another copy, unresolved V genes explain less than half of the discrepancy, and the remainder lacks a known reason. V, J and clone size are taken as reported in that table, and D and trimming were inferred from the DNA itself. The sample profile shows 68,000 or so clones; about nine tenths of them were found once. Jointly, the top ten make up approximately 3.4% of the sample. The investigation overall reported the following: According to the authors, the approach could potentially be generalized to other disease states and immunological phenotypes. In vitro tests confirmed that a few of the cytomegalovirus-associated TCR beta chains recognize cytomegalovirus antigens. The study gave a list of 150 to 200 TCR beta chains associated with cytomegalovirus. All 120 or so repertoires were used to score co-occurrence in the validation cohort in a later analysis, because that analysis had no HLA typing for the cohort. A later analysis found that TCRs clustered in the first cohort also tended to co-occur in the roughly 120 validation repertoires, with approximately 95% of cluster scores above 0. Most TCR sequences were seen in very few donors, while some public TCRs were found in many individuals. Cytomegalovirus status was reported to be diagnosed by the classifier with high specificity and sensitivity in both the original and validation cohorts.

The rearranged segments are TRBV25-1 and TRBJ2-5, with 10 bases matching TRBD1. The source of this sequence is a man aged 18-30 years in good health and CMV-seronegative. Material for sequencing was PBMCs. DNA sequence: TGTGCCAGCAGTTCTGGGACAGGGGAGGCAGAGACCCAGTACTTC. The resulting protein is CASSSGTGEAETQYF.